This T cell receptor (beta chain) was captured in a study of early stage breast cancer tumors. As to this clone: The antigen is unknown.

Produced via immunoSEQ multiplex PCR; TCRdb's table is partial and in-frame only. This table has about 51,000 clones, over 75% appearing once. The study's findings and limits: Unsorted bulk genomic DNA sequencing lacked pairing and functional marker data.

V was shortened by 7 bases and J by 3 bases, with 16 bases between the two germline ends. Germline V gene data show CDR1 as SNHLY and CDR2 as FYNNEI. The length of the CDR3 is 14 residues. The chain carries TRBV2 and TRBJ2-7; D not resolved. The sample taken for sequencing was blood. This sequence originates from a person in their 40s with breast cancer. CDR3 sequence reads: CASKSKGIGYEQYF. The CDR3 DNA reads as TGTGCCAGCAAGAGTAAGGGAATTGGCTACGAGCAGTACTTC.